What follows describes a single T cell receptor beta chain. The sample comes from a study of T cells in Graves' hyperthyroidism and ophthalmopathy. CDR1 SGHVS and CDR2 FNYEAQ come from the germline V gene. This CDR3 spans 17 amino acids. Trimming stripped 5 bases from V and 2 bases from J, with 21 bases between. The TCR beta CDR3 regions underwent amplification using RNA transcripts as the source. Initially, a first-round RT-PCR of the TCR CDR3 employed the HTBI primer set. TCRdb recomputed calls from the multiplex PCR reads with MiXCR, one row per CDR3 protein. In the table there are about 380,000 distinct CDR3 sequences, around 20% of which are singletons. Diagnosis relied on clinical symptoms, serum thyroxine and TRAb, thyroid ultrasound and orbital computed tomography. More than 8 ml fresh peripheral blood yielded the PBMCs.

Sample: blood. V gene TRBV7-6 combines with J gene TRBJ2-5, with D possibly being TRBD1 or TRBD2 (5 bases each). The source is a man between 18 and 35 years old with Graves' ophthalmopathy. CDR3: CASSRQPGTLDQETQYF. CDR3 coding DNA: TGTGCCAGCAGCCGACAACCCGGGACGCTAGATCAAGAGACCCAGTACTTC.